This T cell receptor (beta chain) was identified in a study of blood T cell repertoires in COVID-19. The V end lost 1 base, the J end lost 6 bases, and 4 bases lay between the germline ends. The CDR3 is 11 residues long. From germline, CDR1 is SEHNR and CDR2 FQNEAQ (reference sequence). This table comes from immunoSEQ multiplex PCR, and its TCRdb copy is limited to in-frame clones, with some not included. This sample yields about 260,000 clones, of which approximately 91% are seen a single time; roughly 2.7% belongs to the top ten. Enrolled during active infection, Seattle patients were then followed longitudinally.

This sequence joins TRBV7-9 and TRBJ2-7, with D unresolved. The sequence derives from a young adult with COVID-19, enrolled during active disease. The specimen sequenced was peripheral blood. CDR3 in DNA: TGTGCCAGCAGCTTAGACGGCGAGCAGTACTTC. It codes for CASSLDGEQYF.